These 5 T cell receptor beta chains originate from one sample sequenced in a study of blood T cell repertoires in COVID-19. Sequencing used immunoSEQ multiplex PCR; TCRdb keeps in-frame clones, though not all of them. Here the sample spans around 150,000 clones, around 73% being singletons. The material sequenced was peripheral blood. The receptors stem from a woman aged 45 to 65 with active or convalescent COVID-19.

The CDR3 protein is CAWSPGGPYEQYF. CDR3 DNA sequence: TGTGCCTGGAGTCCTGGGGGCCCCTACGAGCAGTACTTC. J is TRBJ2-7 and V is TRBV30, with a weak D call TRBD1 (6 bases). The CDR3 is 13 residues long. Germline V gene lookup returns CDR1 GTSNPN and CDR2 SVGIG (reference sequence). V was cut by 2 bases and J by 2 bases, with 10 bases left in between.

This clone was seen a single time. In DNA, the CDR3 is TGTGCCAGCTCACCCGGACAGGGGGCGAACTATGGCTACACCTTC. As protein: CASSPGQGANYGYTF. The chain joins TRBV18 to TRBJ1-2, with TRBD1 matching over 11 bases. V lost 3 bases, J lost 2 bases, and 2 bases stayed unmatched. CDR3 length equals 15 residues. Germline V gives CDR1 KGHSH, CDR2 LQKENI.

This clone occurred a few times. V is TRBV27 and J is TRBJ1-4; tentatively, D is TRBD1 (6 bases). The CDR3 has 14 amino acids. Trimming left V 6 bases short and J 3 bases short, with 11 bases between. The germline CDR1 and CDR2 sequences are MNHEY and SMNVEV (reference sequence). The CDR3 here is CASRSQGANEKLFF. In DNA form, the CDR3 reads TGTGCCAGCAGGTCACAGGGAGCTAATGAAAAACTGTTTTTT.

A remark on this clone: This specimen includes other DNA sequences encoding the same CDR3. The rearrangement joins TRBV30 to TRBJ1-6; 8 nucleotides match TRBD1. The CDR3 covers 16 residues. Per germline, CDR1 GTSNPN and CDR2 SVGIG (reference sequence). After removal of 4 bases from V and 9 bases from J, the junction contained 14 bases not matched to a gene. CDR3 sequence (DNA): TGTGCCTGGAATAAGGGACAGGCAAGCCCGGCTTCACCCCTCCACTTT. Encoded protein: CAWNKGQASPASPLHF.

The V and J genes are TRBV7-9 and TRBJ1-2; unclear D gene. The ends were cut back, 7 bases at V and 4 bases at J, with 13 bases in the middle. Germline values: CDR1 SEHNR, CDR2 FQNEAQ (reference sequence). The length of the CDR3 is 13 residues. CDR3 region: CASTASGSYGYTF. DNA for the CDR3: TGTGCCAGCACCGCCAGTGGCTCCTATGGCTACACCTTC.